The 27 T cell receptor beta chains below all came from one sample that was sequenced in a study of early T cells in non-severe SARS-CoV-2 infection (dated by TCRdb to 2020 to 2023). Library construction relied on 5' RACE. The instrument was a NextSeq 500. TCRdb cleaned the public reads at Q25 with fastp, built clones with MiXCR and kept in-frame beta chains. Entries are consolidated by CDR3 protein sequence, retaining the most common genes and DNA. This sample holds 30,000 to 35,000 distinct CDR3 sequences; approximately 7% were observed only once. Around 2.5% of the sample goes to the ten largest clones. The sequenced sample was whole blood. The source of these receptors is an adult who was a healthcare worker with PCR-confirmed SARS-CoV-2 infection or an uninfected control (not recorded which).

This clonotype was observed many times. V usage is TRBV6-2 or TRBV6-3 and J usage is TRBJ2-1, with 8 bases matching TRBD2. CDR1 MNHEY and CDR2 SVGEGT come from the germline V gene. This CDR3 is 15 amino acids long. Trimming at V came to 2 bases and at J to 6 bases, leaving 6 bases not matched to a gene. This CDR3 is CASSYQREWSNEQFF. Written as DNA, the CDR3 is TGTGCCAGCAGTTACCAGCGGGAGTGGTCCAATGAGCAGTTCTTC.

This clonotype appeared many times. This chain uses TRBV5-1 with TRBJ2-5; D may match TRBD1 or TRBD2 (5 bases each). V lost 3 bases to trimming and J lost 5 bases, with 11 bases between them. The CDR3 runs 13 residues. The germline V gene has CDR1 SGHRS and CDR2 YFSETQ. CDR3 amino acids: CASSWDGRETQYF. CDR3 bases: TGCGCCAGCAGCTGGGACGGACGGGAGACCCAGTACTTC. The full variable domain, with the rest looked up from reference TRBV5-1 and TRBJ2-5, is KAGVTQTPRYLIKTRGQQVTLSCSPISGHRSVSWYQQTPGQGLQFLFEYFSETQRNKGNFPGRFSGRQFSNSRSEMNVSTLELGDSALYLCASSWDGRETQYFGPGTRLLVL.

This clonotype was detected many times. The rearrangement joins TRBV6-5 to TRBJ2-7; TRBD2 aligns across 13 bases. Germline V lookup: CDR1 MNHEY, CDR2 SVGAGI. The length of the CDR3 is 14 residues. After removal of 4 bases from V and 5 bases from J, the junction contained 2 bases not matched to a gene. CDR3 coding DNA: TGTGCCAGCAGTTTGACTAGCGGGAGGAACGAGCAGTACTTC. Translation: CASSLTSGRNEQYF.

This clonotype showed up many times. The CDR3 nucleotides read TGTGCCAGCAGTGAGGGTCCCGGGAGGGGCCAGCCCCAGCATTTT. It yields the protein CASSEGPGRGQPQHF. The rearrangement uses TRBV6-1 and TRBJ1-5; TRBD1 might be the D (5 bases). Per germline, CDR1 MNHNS and CDR2 SASEGT. The ends were cut back, 3 bases at V and 7 bases at J, with 16 bases in the middle. This CDR3 is built from 15 residues.

Ten or more counts support this clonotype. The V call is TRBV7-3, the J call TRBJ2-2; tentatively, D is TRBD1 (6 bases). There are 16 residues in the CDR3. CDR1 and CDR2 from the germline V gene are SGHTA and FQGTGA. V was clipped by 2 bases and J by 3 bases, with 13 bases between them. For the CDR3, the DNA is TGTGCCAGCAGCTTACAAGGGGGTTTGGACACCGGGGAGCTGTTTTTT. This gives the protein CASSLQGGLDTGELFF.

With regard to this clonotype: Being one base from a much bigger clone, this may be a read error. The V and J genes are TRBV12-3 or TRBV12-4 and TRBJ2-7, with D perhaps TRBD1 or TRBD2 (5 bases each). This CDR3 has 15 amino acids. CDR3 region: CANSSTGTLAYEQYF. CDR3 coding DNA: TGTGCCAACAGTTCCACCGGGACGCTTGCCTACGAGCAGTACTTC.

The chain uses TRBV18 and TRBJ1-2; 7 bases align to TRBD1. Germline assignment: CDR1 KGHSH and CDR2 LQKENI. CDR3 length: 13 amino acids. The V segment lost 4 bases and the J segment 8 bases; nucleotides outside the gene matches: 7. CDR3 coding DNA: TGTGCCAGCTCACGACAGGGAGAGTTGGGCTACACCTTC. Translated, it gives CASSRQGELGYTF.

This clonotype has at least ten counts. The chain employs TRBV19 and TRBJ2-1, with 12 positions matching TRBD2. After removal of 0 bases from V and 6 bases from J, the junction contained 12 bases not matched to a gene. Germline V gene data show CDR1 as LNHDA and CDR2 as SQIVND (reference sequence). This CDR3 region has 19 residues. CDR3 amino acids: CASSIDLRPRTSGTNEQFF. The CDR3, as DNA: TGTGCCAGTAGTATAGATCTACGACCTAGGACTAGCGGGACCAATGAGCAGTTCTTC.

This clonotype showed up many times. This chain links TRBV4-3 with TRBJ1-2, with 7 bases that match TRBD1. The germline V gene encodes CDR1 LGHNA and CDR2 YSLEER. The junction had 6 bases not matched to a gene; V was cut back by 4 bases and J by 4 bases. CDR3 length equals 14 residues. The CDR3 loop is CASSPSRGFYGYTF. For the CDR3, the DNA is TGCGCCAGCAGCCCCTCCAGGGGGTTCTATGGCTACACCTTC.

This clonotype has at least ten counts. The J gene is TRBJ1-2, the V gene TRBV25-1; the match to TRBD1 covers 9 bases. J lost 6 bases, V lost 0 bases, and 11 bases had no gene match. The CDR3 totals 17 residues. Germline V gene lookup returns CDR1 MGHDK and CDR2 SYGVNS. CDR3 amino acids: CASSEYSRQGGTDGYTF. The CDR3, as DNA: TGTGCCAGCAGTGAATACTCCCGACAGGGGGGAACGGATGGCTACACCTTC.

This clonotype turned up a few times. The chain couples TRBV6-1 to TRBJ1-4; possible D gene TRBD1, 5 bases. The CDR3 has 16 residues. Trimming pared 4 bases from V and 0 bases from J, leaving 12 bases between. CDR1 and CDR2 from the germline V gene are MNHNS and SASEGT. The chain's CDR3 is CASSGQGSATNEKLFF. The CDR3 bases are TGTGCCAGCAGTGGCCAGGGCTCTGCAACTAATGAAAAACTGTTTTTT.

The V call is TRBV10-3, the J call TRBJ1-1; D is uncertain. The CDR3 length is 15 residues. CDR1 is ENHRY, CDR2 SYGVKD, per germline. The V gene lost 0 bases and the J gene lost 2 bases, with 10 bases spanning the gap. In DNA, the CDR3 is TGTGCCATCAGTGAGTCAATACACTCTAACACTGAAGCTTTCTTT. Amino acid sequence: CAISESIHSNTEAFF.

In this sample, this clonotype turned up a few times. The chain carries TRBV19 and TRBJ2-7; 14 bases are shared with TRBD2. V dropped 2 bases and J dropped 5; count of bases not matched to a gene: 5. The CDR3 spans 16 residues. CDR1 and CDR2 (germline): LNHDA, SQIVND (reference sequence). This CDR3 reads CASSILGTSGRHEQYF. The CDR3 DNA reads as TGTGCCAGTAGTATACTGGGGACTAGCGGGAGACACGAGCAGTACTTC.

In this sample, this clonotype turned up many times. For the CDR3, the DNA is TGTGCCAGCTCACCAGGGGGTCTCGGAGAGCAGTACTTC. Translation gives CASSPGGLGEQYF. V gene TRBV18 combines with J gene TRBJ2-7; D is tentatively TRBD1 or TRBD2 (5 bases each). Germline values: CDR1 KGHSH, CDR2 LQKENI. Trimming took off 2 bases at V and 7 bases at J, with 12 bases between the two ends. The CDR3 is made up of 13 amino acids.

This clonotype was counted ten times or more. The V gene is TRBV11-1, the J gene TRBJ2-7; D is perhaps TRBD1 or TRBD2 (5 bases each). Per germline, CDR1 SGHAT and CDR2 FQDESV (reference sequence). V lost 6 bases, J lost 2 bases, and 14 bases lay in between. The CDR3 is 14 residues long. The CDR3 sequence: CASRADTIAYEQYF. The CDR3 DNA sequence: TGTGCCAGCAGAGCGGACACGATTGCCTACGAGCAGTACTTC.

This clonotype was counted only a few times. CDR3 nucleotide sequence: TGTGCCAGCAGTCAAATAGCGGGATCCAACAATGAGCAGTTCTTC. It yields the protein CASSQIAGSNNEQFF. The chain combines TRBV7-2 with TRBJ2-1; 8 nucleotides align to TRBD2. V lost 6 bases, J lost 5 bases, and 9 bases stayed unmatched. The CDR3 is 15 amino acids. Germline V gene lookup returns CDR1 SGHTA and CDR2 FQGNSA. The full variable domain, with the rest looked up from reference TRBV7-2 and TRBJ2-1, is GAGVSQSPSNKVTEKGKDVELRCDPISGHTALYWYRQSLGQGLEFLIYFQGNSAPDKSGLPSDRFSAERTGGSVSTLTIQRTQQEDSAVYLCASSQIAGSNNEQFFGPGTRLTVL.

This clonotype was observed once. The V and J genes are TRBV3-1 and TRBJ2-5; 8 nucleotides agree with TRBD2. CDR3 length: 17 residues. The junction had 13 bases not matched to a gene; V was cut back by 4 bases and J by 3 bases. The germline V gene has CDR1 LGHDT and CDR2 YNNKEL (reference sequence). The CDR3 is CASSPRLREAQEETQYF. CDR3 coding DNA: TGTGCCAGCAGCCCCCGTCTGCGGGAGGCCCAGGAAGAGACCCAGTACTTC.

This sequence joins TRBV27 and TRBJ2-7; the D gene is possibly TRBD2 (7 bases). Germline assignment: CDR1 MNHEY and CDR2 SMNVEV (reference sequence). Trimming took 6 bases from V and 1 from J, leaving 19 bases between them. This CDR3 contains 16 residues. The CDR3 is CASRRGGGLRSYEQYF. The DNA of the CDR3 is TGTGCCAGCAGGAGGGGGGGAGGGCTTAGATCCTACGAGCAGTACTTC.

This clonotype was counted at least ten times. The CDR3 DNA sequence: TGCGCCAGCAGCCGAGGACTAGCCGGTAGCTCCTACGAGCAGTACTTC. This gives the protein CASSRGLAGSSYEQYF. This chain uses TRBV5-1 with TRBJ2-7, with 8 bases lining up with TRBD2. V lost 4 bases and J lost 0; bases outside the gene matches: 9. In germline, CDR1 is SGHRS, CDR2 YFSETQ. There are 16 residues in the CDR3.

CDR3 nucleotide sequence: TGTGCCATCAGTGAGCCTTCCGGGACTAGCGGGAGGTTGGGCACAGATACGCAGTATTTT. Its protein product is CAISEPSGTSGRLGTDTQYF. The chain recombines TRBV10-3 with TRBJ2-3; TRBD2 matches at 15 bases. This CDR3 comprises 20 residues. Trimming cost V 2 bases and J 1 base; bases outside gene matches: 10. Germline CDR1 and CDR2: ENHRY and SYGVKD.

The chain is built from TRBV20-1 and TRBJ2-7; D tentatively reads TRBD1 or TRBD2 (5 bases each). Germline loops: CDR1 DFQATT, CDR2 SNEGSKA (reference sequence). The V gene lost 6 bases and the J gene lost 3 bases, with 12 bases spanning the gap. The CDR3 runs to 12 residues. Written as DNA, the CDR3 is TGCAGTGCCCCGGGACGGTTCTACGAGCAGTACTTC. Residues: CSAPGRFYEQYF.

This clonotype was recorded at least ten times. V usage is TRBV6-5 and J usage is TRBJ1-3; D is uncertain. CDR1 is MNHEY, CDR2 SVGAGI, per germline. The CDR3 loop spans 15 amino acids. V lost 0 bases and J lost 4, with 10 bases in between. CDR3: CASSYSNIPGNTIYF. CDR3 DNA sequence: TGTGCCAGCAGTTACTCGAATATCCCCGGAAACACCATATATTTT.

This clonotype was recorded only once. The V and J genes are TRBV30 and TRBJ1-2; D gene unclear. Germline V gene data show CDR1 as GTSNPN and CDR2 as SVGIG (reference sequence). V was clipped by 4 bases and J by 5 bases, with 11 bases between them. The CDR3 covers 12 residues. The CDR3 region is CAWIGRWYGYTF. CDR3 nucleotide sequence: TGTGCCTGGATAGGCAGGTGGTATGGCTACACCTTC.

The rearrangement joins TRBV11-2 to TRBJ2-3; D could derive from TRBD1 or TRBD2 (6 bases each). The germline V gene has CDR1 SGHAT and CDR2 FQNNGV. The CDR3 has 14 residues. Trimming pared 5 bases from V and 6 bases from J, leaving 15 bases between. The CDR3 is CASSRPGEVDTQYF. In DNA form, the CDR3 reads TGTGCCAGCAGCCGTCCAGGGGAGGTGGATACGCAGTATTTT.

This clonotype was detected many times. The rearrangement links TRBV19 to TRBJ2-2; D is ambiguous. The CDR3 consists of 11 residues. CDR1 and CDR2 (germline): LNHDA, SQIVND (reference sequence). Trimming removed 9 bases from V and 10 bases from J, with 12 bases in between. The CDR3 DNA follows: TGTGCCAGCACCTCAAGGGAGGAGCTGTTTTTT. Translation: CASTSREELFF.

This clonotype was seen many times. This chain joins TRBV29-1 and TRBJ1-1; possibly TRBD1 for D (6 bases). The CDR3 loop spans 12 amino acids. Looked up from germline, CDR1 is SQVTM and CDR2 is ANQGSEA. V was trimmed by 6 bases and J by 5 bases, leaving 13 bases between them. CDR3 in amino acids: CSVQGFGTEAFF. For the CDR3, the DNA is TGCAGCGTACAGGGCTTTGGGACTGAAGCTTTCTTT.

This clonotype occurred many times. The chain carries TRBV13 and TRBJ2-7; TRBD1 or TRBD2 may be the D gene (5 bases each). The germline CDR1 and CDR2 sequences are PRHDT and FYEKMQ (reference sequence). The length of the CDR3 is 13 residues. The ends were cut back, 8 bases at V and 0 bases at J, with 11 bases in the middle. The CDR3 is CASQSGGSYEQYF. Here the CDR3 DNA reads TGTGCCAGCCAGAGTGGGGGCTCCTACGAGCAGTACTTC. The whole variable domain, filled in from reference TRBV13 and TRBJ2-7, reads AAGVIQSPRHLIKEKRETATLKCYPIPRHDTVYWYQQGPGQDPQFLISFYEKMQSDKGSIPDRFSAQQFSDYHSELNMSSLELGDSALYFCASQSGGSYEQYFGPGTRLTVT.